Shown below are 31 T cell receptor beta chains from a single sample sequenced in a study of blood T cell repertoires in COVID-19 (dated by TCRdb to 2020 to 2022). The method behind the library was the immunoSEQ multiplex PCR assay. TCRdb obtained this table from immuneACCESS and retained in-frame rearrangements with V and J assigned. These tables miss some clones; where compared with another copy, unresolved V genes account for less than half of the shortfall, and the remainder is unexplained. The sample has 150,000 to 200,000 clones on record, over 65% of them singletons. Roughly 8.3% of the sample is in the top ten clones. The sequenced sample was peripheral blood. These receptors were taken from a man aged 60 to 75 with acute or convalescent COVID-19.

The chain uses TRBV6-5 and TRBJ1-4; no clear D gene. Trimming pared 2 bases from V and 0 bases from J, leaving 7 bases between. Germline CDR1 and CDR2: MNHEY and SVGAGI. The CDR3 has 15 amino acids. As DNA, the CDR3 is TGTGCCAGCAGTTACGACACCACAACTAATGAAAAACTGTTTTTT. Amino acids: CASSYDTTTNEKLFF.

The J gene is TRBJ1-1, the V gene TRBV6-6; no clear D gene. The CDR3 contains 13 residues. V dropped 7 bases and J dropped 0 bases, with 9 bases sitting between them. Germline assignment: CDR1 MNHNY and CDR2 SVGAGI (reference sequence). The CDR3 protein is CASTLRVNTEAFF. Written as DNA, the CDR3 is TGTGCCAGCACCCTCCGGGTGAACACTGAAGCTTTCTTT.

The chain combines TRBV24-1 with TRBJ2-5; TRBD2 aligns across 10 bases. Germline lookup yields CDR1 KGHDR and CDR2 SFDVKD. Trimming took 5 bases from V and 0 from J; bases not matched to a gene: 5. This CDR3 has 16 amino acids. Written as DNA, the CDR3 is TGTGCCACCAGTGGATCTAGCGGGGGTCACCAAGAGACCCAGTACTTC. This encodes CATSGSSGGHQETQYF.

The CDR3 bases are TGTGCCAGCAGTTACTCCTTTGGGACTAGTGGCGGCGAGCAGTACTTC. Translating it yields CASSYSFGTSGGEQYF. The rearrangement uses TRBV6-6 and TRBJ2-7, with 8 bases lining up with TRBD2. The CDR3 consists of 16 residues. Germline CDR1 is MNHNY and CDR2 is SVGAGI (reference sequence). V lost 0 bases to trimming and J lost 6 bases; unmatched junction nucleotides: 10.

In nucleotides, the CDR3 is TGCGCCAGCAGCCAAGGGGACAGGGGAGATCAGCCCCAGCATTTT. Translated: CASSQGDRGDQPQHF. V is TRBV4-1 and J is TRBJ1-5; TRBD1 agrees at 10 bases. The V gene's germline CDR1 is MGHRA and CDR2 YSYEKL. The V and J ends lost 1 base and 5 bases, in that order; junction bases with no gene match: 2. CDR3 length: 15 residues.

V is TRBV30 and J is TRBJ2-7; TRBD1 matches at 9 bases. Germline values: CDR1 GTSNPN, CDR2 SVGIG (reference sequence). This CDR3 has 13 residues. With V trimmed by 4 bases and J by 6 bases, 7 bases remained unmatched. CDR3 protein: CAWKGTGFPEQYF. As DNA, the CDR3 is TGTGCCTGGAAGGGGACAGGGTTTCCCGAGCAGTACTTC.

The chain has TRBV5-5 and TRBJ2-2; the match to TRBD1 covers 9 bases. Germline CDR1 is SGHKS and CDR2 is YYEKEE (reference sequence). The CDR3 length is 16 residues. The J segment lost 7 bases and the V segment lost 4 bases, leaving 11 bases of the junction unmatched. In nucleotides, the CDR3 is TGTGCCAGCAGCCTCACAGGGGGCCTCGGTATCGGGGAGCTGTTTTTT. It specifies CASSLTGGLGIGELFF.

CDR3 DNA: TGTGCCAGCAGTGCGGGACTAGCCACCGGGGAGCTGTTTTTT. It encodes CASSAGLATGELFF. The chain carries TRBV28 and TRBJ2-2; TRBD2 matches at 9 bases. Germline V gives CDR1 MDHEN, CDR2 SYDVKM. CDR3 length equals 14 residues. Trimming at V came to 5 bases and at J to 4 bases, leaving 2 bases not matched to a gene.

The J gene is TRBJ2-7, the V gene TRBV29-1, with D perhaps matching TRBD2 (6 bases). V was clipped by 2 bases and J by 6 bases, with 11 bases between them. Per the germline V gene, CDR1 is SQVTM and CDR2 is ANQGSEA. The CDR3 runs to 12 residues. In DNA form, the CDR3 reads TGCAGCGTTGAATCTGGAGGGGCCGAGCAGTACTTC. Its translation: CSVESGGAEQYF.

The rearrangement links TRBV19 to TRBJ1-6, with a possible D match to TRBD1 (6 bases). The CDR3 loop spans 15 amino acids. Trimming took off 6 bases at V and 9 bases at J, with 18 bases between the two ends. Germline values: CDR1 LNHDA, CDR2 SQIVND (reference sequence). As DNA, the CDR3 is TGTGCCAGTAGAGTTCAGGACAGCGGGGGTTCACCCCTCCACTTT. Its translation is CASRVQDSGGSPLHF.

A single count supports this clone. The chain has TRBV18 and TRBJ1-2, with D maybe TRBD1 (5 bases). The V gene lost 3 bases and the J gene lost 5 bases, with 16 bases spanning the gap. CDR1 and CDR2 (germline): KGHSH, LQKENI. This CDR3 is 15 amino acids long. The CDR3 loop reads CASSPKRGRLYGYTF. The DNA for the CDR3 is TGTGCCAGCTCACCGAAGCGGGGCCGCCTATATGGCTACACCTTC.

This chain uses TRBV15 with TRBJ2-2; 11 positions match TRBD1. V was clipped by 1 base and J by 6 bases; unmatched bases: 4. CDR1 and CDR2 (germline): LNHNV, YYDKDF (reference sequence). CDR3 size: 16 residues. CDR3 residues: CATSRGTGGRSGELFF. The CDR3 DNA follows: TGTGCCACCAGCAGAGGGACAGGGGGCAGATCCGGGGAGCTGTTTTTT.

The chain combines TRBV7-2 with TRBJ1-6; 7 nucleotides match TRBD1. V shed 1 base and J 4 bases; nucleotides not matched to a gene: 4. The CDR3 consists of 16 residues. The germline gives CDR1 SGHTA, CDR2 FQGNSA. The CDR3 is CASSLVGGQYNSPLHF. The CDR3 DNA reads as TGTGCCAGCAGCTTAGTAGGGGGACAGTATAATTCACCCCTCCACTTT.

The J gene is TRBJ2-7, the V gene TRBV25-1; TRBD1 agrees at 7 bases. With 2 bases clipped from V and 3 bases from J, the junction kept 7 bases outside the gene matches. The length of the CDR3 is 15 residues. In germline, CDR1 is MGHDK, CDR2 SYGVNS. CDR3 amino acids: CASSEESGDSYEQYF. CDR3 sequence (DNA): TGTGCCAGCAGTGAAGAGTCTGGGGACAGCTACGAGCAGTACTTC.

The chain uses TRBV27 and TRBJ2-3, with D maybe TRBD2 (6 bases). Germline V lookup: CDR1 MNHEY, CDR2 SMNVEV (reference sequence). The CDR3 loop spans 13 amino acids. V lost 0 bases, J lost 7 bases, and 8 bases lay in between. The DNA of the CDR3 is TGTGCCAGCAGTTTATCGGGGGGTTATACGCAGTATTTT. Protein sequence: CASSLSGGYTQYF.

The chain couples TRBV19 to TRBJ1-2; D uncertain. The germline V and J ends were trimmed by 9 bases and 4 bases, with 18 bases remaining between them. The CDR3 loop spans 14 amino acids. The V gene's germline CDR1 is LNHDA and CDR2 SQIVND (reference sequence). The CDR3 is CASSRGVGPYGYTF. For the CDR3, the DNA is TGTGCCAGCAGTCGGGGTGTAGGGCCCTATGGCTACACCTTC.

The chain's CDR3 is CASSFGGYLTDTQYF. DNA of the CDR3: TGTGCCAGCAGCTTCGGGGGATACCTGACGGATACGCAGTATTTT. The rearrangement joins TRBV7-2 to TRBJ2-3; D perhaps matches TRBD2 (6 bases). There are 15 residues in the CDR3. Looked up from germline, CDR1 is SGHTA and CDR2 is FQGNSA. V was clipped by 3 bases and J by 6 bases, with 16 bases between them.

The chain links TRBV10-3 to TRBJ2-1; TRBD2 matches at 8 bases. V was clipped by 4 bases and J by 6 bases; unmatched bases: 8. Germline V gene lookup returns CDR1 ENHRY and CDR2 SYGVKD. This CDR3 region has 15 residues. CDR3 sequence: CAISAERGSGNEQFF. As DNA, the CDR3 is TGTGCCATCAGTGCCGAGCGGGGGTCGGGCAATGAGCAGTTCTTC.

The V gene is TRBV19, the J gene TRBJ1-2, with D uncertain. This CDR3 is built from 10 residues. Germline values: CDR1 LNHDA, CDR2 SQIVND (reference sequence). Trimming left V 7 bases short and J 14 bases short, with 14 bases between. CDR3 DNA: TGTGCCAGTATAGGCCAGGAAAGGACCTTC. Translated: CASIGQERTF.

V gene TRBV5-4 combines with J gene TRBJ1-3, with 7 bases identical to TRBD1. Germline values: CDR1 SGHNT, CDR2 YYREEE (reference sequence). The CDR3 is 14 residues long. Losses at the gene ends were 4 bases for V and 4 bases for J; bases not matched to a gene: 5. Here the CDR3 reads CASSQGQSGNTIYF. The CDR3 DNA reads TGTGCCAGCAGCCAGGGACAGTCAGGAAACACCATATATTTT.

The chain carries TRBV10-3 and TRBJ2-7, with D maybe TRBD1 (5 bases). CDR1 is ENHRY and CDR2 is SYGVKD in the germline V gene. The V end was cut by 4 bases, the J end by 6 bases, with 16 bases between. This CDR3 is built from 14 residues. The CDR3 reads CAISGVDSRGEQYF. The CDR3 DNA sequence: TGTGCCATCAGTGGGGTAGATTCTAGGGGCGAGCAGTACTTC.

The chain combines TRBV5-1 with TRBJ2-7, with 7 bases fitting TRBD1. Germline V gene data show CDR1 as SGHRS and CDR2 as YFSETQ. V was clipped by 3 bases and J by 2 bases; unmatched bases: 5. This CDR3 region has 14 residues. The CDR3 reads CASSSMDRPYEQYF. Written as DNA, the CDR3 is TGCGCCAGCAGCTCCATGGACAGGCCCTACGAGCAGTACTTC.

This rearrangement joins TRBV7-6 to TRBJ1-6; 8 bases line up with TRBD1. Germline CDR1 is SGHVS and CDR2 is FNYEAQ. The CDR3 runs 15 residues. Trimming cost V 2 bases and J 5 bases; bases outside gene matches: 2. CDR3 protein: CASSLTTGDNSPLHF. CDR3 nucleotides: TGTGCCAGCAGCTTAACGACAGGGGATAATTCACCCCTCCACTTT.

The chain has TRBV7-3 and TRBJ2-1; 8 bases line up with TRBD1. Germline values: CDR1 SGHTA, CDR2 FQGTGA. This CDR3 comprises 15 residues. The V segment lost 4 bases and the J segment 8 bases; nucleotides outside the gene matches: 10. The CDR3 DNA reads TGTGCCAGCAGCTCGAGCACAGGGGGTTACGATGAGCAGTTCTTC. It yields the protein CASSSSTGGYDEQFF.

V is TRBV7-4 and J is TRBJ2-1; possible D gene TRBD1, 5 bases. Trimming left V 5 bases short and J 9 bases short, with 32 bases between. CDR1 and CDR2 from the germline V gene are SGHVT and SQSDAQ. This CDR3 spans 19 amino acids. CDR3 DNA sequence: TGTGCCAGCAGCCCCGGCCCCAGGGATAAGAGGTCTGGGGATTGTGAGCAGTTCTTC. This encodes CASSPGPRDKRSGDCEQFF.

In regard to this clone: The same CDR3 also results from other DNA sequences found in this sample. This chain joins TRBV5-4 and TRBJ2-7; a weak D match, TRBD1 (5 bases). The CDR3 covers 12 residues. The V end was cut by 2 bases, the J end by 6 bases, with 9 bases between. Per the germline V gene, CDR1 is SGHNT and CDR2 is YYREEE (reference sequence). The CDR3 DNA reads as TGTGCCAGCAGCTTAGGGGCCAGCGAGCAGTACTTC. This encodes CASSLGASEQYF.

The chain recombines TRBV29-1 with TRBJ2-6; 11 bases fit TRBD1. The V gene's germline CDR1 is SQVTM and CDR2 ANQGSEA. CDR3 length: 19 residues. Germline trimming cut 7 bases from V and 1 base from J; bases unmatched to any gene: 15. CDR3 in DNA: TGCAGCGCCATAGGACAGGGGGCCTTTAACCTTTCTGGGGCCAACGTCCTGACTTTC. Translating it yields CSAIGQGAFNLSGANVLTF.

V gene TRBV6-6 combines with J gene TRBJ1-2; 7 nucleotides agree with TRBD1. The CDR3 runs 15 residues. The germline gives CDR1 MNHNY, CDR2 SVGAGI (reference sequence). Trimming at V came to 0 bases and at J to 6 bases, leaving 7 bases not matched to a gene. The CDR3, as DNA: TGTGCCAGCAGTTACTCAGACAGGGAGGTTCATGGCTACACCTTC. Protein sequence: CASSYSDREVHGYTF.

Concerning this clone itself: A junction boundary mismatches the germline segment, possibly from a read error. The chain recombines TRBV25-1 with TRBJ1-2; D gene uncertain. The CDR3 extends over 12 amino acids. Germline CDR1 is MGHDK and CDR2 is SYGVNS. This chain's CDR3 is CASSGRPPGIYF. In DNA, the CDR3 is TGTGCCAGCAGTGGACGACCCCCCGGGATCTACTTC.

V and J are TRBV4-2 and TRBJ2-7; TRBD2 agrees at 9 bases. The germline gives CDR1 LGHNA, CDR2 YNFKEQ. V gave up 4 bases and J gave up 7 bases; unmatched junction bases: 14. The CDR3 loop spans 16 amino acids. The CDR3 region is CASSPEPGLAVGEQYF. The CDR3 nucleotides read TGTGCCAGCAGCCCAGAACCGGGACTAGCAGTGGGGGAGCAGTACTTC.

The J gene is TRBJ1-2, the V gene TRBV6-5; 12 bases are a match to TRBD1. The germline V gene encodes CDR1 MNHEY and CDR2 SVGAGI. The V segment lost 7 bases and the J segment 6 bases; nucleotides outside the gene matches: 6. CDR3 length equals 14 residues. The CDR3 DNA sequence: TGTGCCAGCACCAGGGGACAGGGGGCTGATGGCTACACCTTC. Translated, it gives CASTRGQGADGYTF.